Below are 3 T cell receptor beta chains sequenced from a single sample in a study of sequential checkpoint blockade in melanoma. The treatment is: randomized to nivolumab then ipilimumab (arm A) or the reverse (arm B). Profiled with immunoSEQ multiplex PCR; TCRdb holds only in-frame clones, not every one. The sample yields about 2,900 clones, roughly 29% seen once. Sequencing was performed on tumor tissue (inferred from file names), taken from a patient given nivolumab and ipilimumab in sequence. The receptors were gathered from a human donor with melanoma.

The chain joins TRBV19 to TRBJ2-7; D uncertain. Germline values: CDR1 LNHDA, CDR2 SQIVND (reference sequence). The CDR3 covers 14 residues. Trimming removed 3 bases at V and 3 bases at J, with 12 bases between. The CDR3 loop is CASSIDLRDYEQYF. DNA for the CDR3: TGTGCCAGTAGTATTGATCTGCGCGACTACGAGCAGTACTTC. Combining the CDR3 with reference TRBV19 and TRBJ2-7 gives the whole variable domain DGGITQSPKYLFRKEGQNVTLSCEQNLNHDAMYWYRQDPGQGLRLIYYSQIVNDFQKGDIAEGYSVSREKKESFPLTVTSAQKNPTAFYLCASSIDLRDYEQYFGPGTRLTVT.

This clone was counted ten times or more. The chain links TRBV11-3 to TRBJ2-5; a weak D match, TRBD1 (6 bases). The CDR3 is 14 residues long. The V and J ends lost 3 bases and 4 bases respectively, with 12 bases between them. Per germline, CDR1 SGHNT and CDR2 YENEEA. Here the CDR3 reads CASSLEMGAETQYF. CDR3 sequence (DNA): TGTGCCAGCAGCTTGGAGATGGGGGCAGAGACCCAGTACTTC.

V and J are TRBV5-1 and TRBJ1-1; possible D gene TRBD1, 6 bases. V was pared by 0 bases and J by 4 bases, with 16 bases between. CDR3 length equals 16 residues. Germline V lookup: CDR1 SGHRS, CDR2 YFSETQ. DNA of the CDR3: TGCGCCAGCAGCTTGGGGCAGGGGCTTAGGGGCACTGAAGCTTTCTTT. It translates to CASSLGQGLRGTEAFF.